One and the same sample provided the 10 T cell receptor beta chains below, sequenced in a study of T cell changes during pregnancy in multiple sclerosis. Generated by immunoSEQ multiplex PCR, the TCRdb table keeps only in-frame clones and is missing some. The data contain about 87,000 clones, roughly 93% of them seen just once; the ten biggest clones take up less than 1.5%. Material: peripheral blood, obtained in the third trimester of pregnancy. The source of these receptors is a female donor in good health, enrolled as a control in a pregnancy study.

This chain uses TRBV28 with TRBJ1-2; D is unclear. This CDR3 has 14 residues. Germline V CDR1 and CDR2: MDHEN, SYDVKM. The V gene lost 3 bases and the J gene lost 8 bases, with 16 bases spanning the gap. This CDR3 is CASSFDALLLGYTF. CDR3 coding DNA: TGTGCCAGCAGTTTCGACGCACTATTACTCGGCTACACCTTC.

The J gene is TRBJ1-5, the V gene TRBV7-2; D not certain. The germline V and J ends were trimmed by 1 base and 11 bases, with 15 bases remaining between them. This CDR3 is 14 amino acids long. Germline CDR1 and CDR2: SGHTA and FQGNSA. CDR3 amino acids: CASSLGAGPVAQHF. The CDR3 DNA sequence: TGTGCCAGCAGCTTAGGTGCGGGCCCCGTGGCCCAGCATTTT. The full variable domain, with the rest looked up from reference TRBV7-2 and TRBJ1-5, is GAGVSQSPSNKVTEKGKDVELRCDPISGHTALYWYRQSLGQGLEFLIYFQGNSAPDKSGLPSDRFSAERTGGSVSTLTIQRTQQEDSAVYLCASSLGAGPVAQHFGDGTRLSIL.

This chain uses TRBV5-1 with TRBJ2-7; TRBD2 matches at 9 bases. Germline V gene data show CDR1 as SGHRS and CDR2 as YFSETQ. The CDR3 loop spans 16 amino acids. The V and J ends lost 1 base and 4 bases, in that order; junction bases with no gene match: 9. CDR3 in DNA: TGCGCCAGCAGCTTGAGCGGGAGGTTCCCGTTTTACGAGCAGTACTTC. As protein: CASSLSGRFPFYEQYF. Together with reference TRBV5-1 and TRBJ2-7, the CDR3 gives the full variable domain: KAGVTQTPRYLIKTRGQQVTLSCSPISGHRSVSWYQQTPGQGLQFLFEYFSETQRNKGNFPGRFSGRQFSNSRSEMNVSTLELGDSALYLCASSLSGRFPFYEQYFGPGTRLTVT.

In its sample, this clone was seen a few times. The chain joins TRBV6-1 to TRBJ1-5; the D gene is possibly TRBD1 (6 bases). V was clipped by 2 bases and J by 7 bases, with 12 bases between them. There are 14 residues in the CDR3. Per the germline V gene, CDR1 is MNHNS and CDR2 is SASEGT. The CDR3: CASSEYGGLQPQHF. The CDR3 DNA reads as TGTGCCAGCAGTGAATACGGGGGGCTACAGCCCCAGCATTTT.

The V call is TRBV19, the J call TRBJ1-5; 8 nucleotides line up with TRBD1. Per germline, CDR1 LNHDA and CDR2 SQIVND (reference sequence). V shed 1 base, J shed 4 bases, and the junction held 9 bases outside the gene matches. This CDR3 has 17 residues. The CDR3 is CASSIVQGGYRNQPQHF. The CDR3 DNA reads as TGTGCCAGTAGTATAGTACAGGGGGGATATCGGAATCAGCCCCAGCATTTT. The full variable domain, rest sourced from reference TRBV19 and TRBJ1-5, is DGGITQSPKYLFRKEGQNVTLSCEQNLNHDAMYWYRQDPGQGLRLIYYSQIVNDFQKGDIAEGYSVSREKKESFPLTVTSAQKNPTAFYLCASSIVQGGYRNQPQHFGDGTRLSIL.

The chain couples TRBV12-5 to TRBJ1-3; 10 positions agree with TRBD1. This CDR3 region has 17 residues. CDR1 is LGHNT and CDR2 is FRNRAP in the germline V gene. V was pared by 4 bases and J by 5 bases, with 11 bases of the junction left unmatched. Written as DNA, the CDR3 is TGTGCTAGTGGTTGGACGGGACAGGGGATTCAGCGAAACACCATATATTTT. This sequence encodes CASGWTGQGIQRNTIYF. Full variable domain (remainder filled in from reference TRBV12-5 and TRBJ1-3): DARVTQTPRHKVTEMGQEVTMRCQPILGHNTVFWYRQTMMQGLELLAYFRNRAPLDDSGMPKDRFSAEMPDATLATLKIQPSEPRDSAVYFCASGWTGQGIQRNTIYFGEGSWLTVV.

The chain joins TRBV28 to TRBJ2-5; the D gene is possibly TRBD1 (6 bases). Germline CDR1 MDHEN, CDR2 SYDVKM. Trimming cost V 6 bases and J 2 bases, with 19 bases left between them. The CDR3 length is 16 residues. CDR3 region: CASRSTGASGQETQYF. The CDR3 DNA follows: TGTGCCAGCAGATCGACAGGTGCCAGCGGACAAGAGACCCAGTACTTC.

The chain joins TRBV7-6 to TRBJ2-4, with D possibly TRBD2 on 6 matching bases. With 1 base removed from V and 0 bases from J, the gap between germline ends came to 22 bases. This CDR3 spans 20 amino acids. CDR1 and CDR2 from the germline V gene are SGHVS and FNYEAQ. The CDR3 nucleotides read TGTGCCAGCAGCTTAGTTCCCCGGGAGAGGAGCACACTAGCCAAAAACATTCAGTACTTC. Protein sequence: CASSLVPRERSTLAKNIQYF.

The chain employs TRBV5-6 and TRBJ1-2, with 11 bases matching TRBD1. The junction had 3 bases not matched to a gene; V was cut back by 0 bases and J by 2 bases. The length of the CDR3 is 16 residues. Germline V gene lookup returns CDR1 SGHDT and CDR2 YYEEEE. The CDR3 bases are TGTGCCAGCAGCTTGGCGGGACAGGGGGGGAACTATGGCTACACCTTC. Protein: CASSLAGQGGNYGYTF.

This clone was counted a few times. The chain employs TRBV7-6 and TRBJ2-7, with 12 bases matching TRBD2. The J segment lost 0 bases and the V segment lost 3 bases, leaving 3 bases of the junction unmatched. The CDR3 spans 16 residues. From germline, CDR1 is SGHVS and CDR2 FNYEAQ. The CDR3 is CASSLTTSGSSYEQYF. The CDR3 nucleotides are TGTGCCAGCAGCTTGACGACTAGCGGGAGCTCCTACGAGCAGTACTTC. Full variable domain (rest looked up from reference TRBV7-6 and TRBJ2-7): GAGVSQSPRYKVTKRGQDVALRCDPISGHVSLYWYRQALGQGPEFLTYFNYEAQQDKSGLPNDRFSAERPEGSISTLTIQRTEQRDSAMYRCASSLTTSGSSYEQYFGPGTRLTVT.